What follows are 12 T cell receptor beta chains derived from one specimen sequenced in a study of T cells in Graves' hyperthyroidism and ophthalmopathy. There were TCR beta CDR3 regions amplified from RNA transcripts. Using the HTBI primer set, a first-round RT-PCR was run on the TCR CDR3. From the multiplex PCR reads, TCRdb called clonotypes with MiXCR, one entry per CDR3 protein. The table lists more than 350,000 distinct CDR3 sequences, just under 15% of them singletons. Material: blood. The source of these receptors is a woman aged 30 to 39 with Graves' hyperthyroidism.

This clonotype was seen a few times. The chain recombines TRBV25-1 with TRBJ2-5; 8 bases map to TRBD1. V shed 2 bases and J 9 bases; nucleotides not matched to a gene: 11. Germline V gene lookup returns CDR1 MGHDK and CDR2 SYGVNS. The CDR3 spans 15 residues. The CDR3 region has the DNA TGTGCCAGCAGTGAACCTATGTTCGACAGGGGCGCCCAGTACTTC. Translating gives CASSEPMFDRGAQYF.

This clonotype was found a few times. This chain uses TRBV6-5 with TRBJ2-4; possibly TRBD2 for D (5 bases). Trimming cost V 2 bases and J 8 bases, with 10 bases left between them. This CDR3 contains 13 residues. Looked up from germline, CDR1 is MNHEY and CDR2 is SVGAGI. The CDR3 nucleotides are TGTGCCAGCAGTTACCGCGCCGGGGACATTCAGTACTTC. Translated: CASSYRAGDIQYF.

The table lists this clonotype with many counts. The rearrangement links TRBV24-1 to TRBJ2-7; the D is unclear. The CDR3 sequence is 15 residues long. Between the trimmed V and J ends, which lost 5 bases and 0 bases, there was a span of 13 bases. The germline CDR1 and CDR2 sequences are KGHDR and SFDVKD. Here the CDR3 reads CATSGGDGYSYEQYF. In DNA, the CDR3 is TGTGCCACCAGTGGGGGTGACGGCTACTCCTACGAGCAGTACTTC.

There are many counts of this clonotype. V usage is TRBV11-1 and J usage is TRBJ2-3, with 8 bases matching TRBD2. The germline CDR1 and CDR2 sequences are SGHAT and FQDESV (reference sequence). CDR3 size: 14 residues. The V gene end was trimmed by 1 base and the J gene end by 4 bases; junction bases not matched to a gene: 1. CDR3 region: CASSLGTSPDTQYF. The CDR3 nucleotides are TGTGCCAGCAGCTTAGGGACTAGCCCAGATACGCAGTATTTT. Full variable domain (outside the CDR3, taken from reference TRBV11-1 and TRBJ2-3): EAEVAQSPRYKITEKSQAVAFWCDPISGHATLYWYRQILGQGPELLVQFQDESVVDDSQLPKDRFSAERLKGVDSTLKIQPAELGDSAMYLCASSLGTSPDTQYFGPGTRLTVL.

This chain links TRBV25-1 with TRBJ2-2; D gene uncertain. V lost 7 bases to trimming and J lost 0 bases, with 12 bases between them. Germline lookup yields CDR1 MGHDK and CDR2 SYGVNS. The CDR3 consists of 15 residues. CDR3 nucleotide sequence: TGTGCCAGCAATGAGCACACCCCGAACACCGGGGAGCTGTTTTTT. It is translated as CASNEHTPNTGELFF.

The sample holds many counts of this clonotype. This chain connects TRBV6-1 to TRBJ1-1; TRBD1 matches 10 bases. The V gene end was trimmed by 9 bases and the J gene end by 10 bases; junction bases not matched to a gene: 11. The length of the CDR3 is 13 residues. The germline V gene has CDR1 MNHNS and CDR2 SASEGT. In nucleotides, the CDR3 is TGTGCCAGTTCCCCGGGACAGGGGACGGGAGCTTTCTTT. Protein sequence: CASSPGQGTGAFF.

This clonotype occurred many times. The rearrangement joins TRBV27 to TRBJ2-7; D gene uncertain. The CDR3 is 13 amino acids. Germline loops: CDR1 MNHEY, CDR2 SMNVEV (reference sequence). Trimming took 3 bases from V and 3 from J, leaving 9 bases between them. The CDR3 region has the DNA TGTGCCAGCAGTTTCGGCCAGTTCTACGAGCAGTACTTC. It is translated as CASSFGQFYEQYF.

This clonotype was detected many times. The rearrangement uses TRBV18 and TRBJ2-2; D call uncertain. Germline lookup yields CDR1 KGHSH and CDR2 LQKENI. The CDR3 loop spans 12 amino acids. Trimming left V 0 bases short and J 6 bases short, with 2 bases between. In DNA, the CDR3 is TGTGCCAGCTCACCACCGGCCGGGGAGCTGTTTTTT. As protein: CASSPPAGELFF.

This clonotype came up a few times. The V call is TRBV28, the J call TRBJ1-5; the match to TRBD1 covers 7 bases. The J segment lost 0 bases and the V segment lost 8 bases, leaving 16 bases of the junction unmatched. The CDR3 totals 18 residues. Germline CDR1 reads MDHEN; CDR2 reads SYDVKM. The CDR3 coding sequence is TGTGCCAGCGCTCAGGGGGGGGGCGCAGGGTATAGCAATCAGCCCCAGCATTTT. Protein product: CASAQGGGAGYSNQPQHF.

This clonotype has at least ten counts. The rearrangement uses TRBV5-1 and TRBJ2-7, with 9 bases lining up with TRBD2. There are 16 residues in the CDR3. Losses at the gene ends were 3 bases for V and 3 bases for J; bases not matched to a gene: 10. Germline CDR1 reads SGHRS; CDR2 reads YFSETQ. As DNA, the CDR3 is TGCGCCAGCAGCTCCGGCAGTCTAGCGGGACACTACGAGCAGTACTTC. As protein: CASSSGSLAGHYEQYF.

The chain is built from TRBV20-1 and TRBJ2-2; 9 bases match TRBD2. Germline V lookup: CDR1 DFQATT, CDR2 SNEGSKA (reference sequence). Trimming cost V 2 bases and J 5 bases; bases outside gene matches: 9. The CDR3 sequence is 16 residues long. Here the CDR3 DNA reads TGCAGTGCTAGAATAGTAGCGGGAGATGTTACCGGGGAGCTGTTTTTT. Translation gives CSARIVAGDVTGELFF.

This chain joins TRBV30 and TRBJ2-5, with D unresolved. Looked up from germline, CDR1 is GTSNPN and CDR2 is SVGIG (reference sequence). The CDR3 runs to 15 residues. V was cut by 1 base and J by 3 bases, with 15 bases left in between. The CDR3 here is CAWSGSTSTKETQYF. The CDR3 DNA is TGTGCCTGGAGTGGGTCTACTTCTACCAAAGAGACCCAGTACTTC.